The 27 T cell receptor beta chains below come from one sample, sequenced in a study of T-cell reconstitution after alpha-beta-depleted transplantation in children. Preparation of the TCRbeta library was carried out with unique molecular identifiers. TCRdb called the PCR reads again in MiXCR, with one record for every CDR3 protein. Here the sample spans more than 400,000 distinct CDR3 sequences, 10% to 12% being singletons. The sample here was PBMCs, mostly from graft donor cells, taken 180 days after TCRalphabeta/CD19-depleted stem cell transplant. These receptors were collected from a female patient under 10 years old who had a stem cell transplant for aplastic anemia, so the T cells may come from the graft donor.

The V call is TRBV29-1, the J call TRBJ2-7; 13 nucleotides agree with TRBD2. The CDR3 sequence is 15 residues long. Germline V gives CDR1 SQVTM, CDR2 ANQGSEA. V dropped 8 bases and J dropped 3; count of bases not matched to a gene: 10. CDR3 DNA: TGCAGCACCGGAAGGACTAGCGGGAGTTTCTACGAGCAGTACGTC. It is translated as CSTGRTSGSFYEQYV.

This clonotype was recorded a few times. The rearrangement links TRBV7-2 to TRBJ2-2; D may be TRBD1 (6 bases). The CDR3 runs 14 residues. The germline CDR1 and CDR2 sequences are SGHTA and FQGNSA. Trimming pared 0 bases from V and 6 bases from J, leaving 8 bases between. CDR3 nucleotide sequence: TGTGCCAGCAGCTTAGCACAGGGACCCGGGGAGCTGTTTTTT. Its translation: CASSLAQGPGELFF.

This chain connects TRBV5-1 to TRBJ1-1, with 7 bases aligning to TRBD1. The CDR3 is 17 residues long. Trimming removed 0 bases from V and 5 bases from J; junction bases left unmatched: 13. Germline assignment: CDR1 SGHRS and CDR2 YFSETQ. The CDR3 is CASSLEQGSPVFTEAFF. CDR3 DNA sequence: TGCGCCAGCAGCTTGGAACAGGGGTCGCCGGTGTTTACTGAAGCTTTCTTT.

This rearrangement joins TRBV2 to TRBJ2-5, with 13 bases matching TRBD2. The CDR3 has 16 amino acids. Germline assignment: CDR1 SNHLY and CDR2 FYNNEI. With 4 bases clipped from V and 1 base from J, the junction kept 3 bases outside the gene matches. The CDR3: CASSGTSGGFQETQYF. The CDR3 DNA is TGTGCCAGCAGTGGGACTAGCGGGGGCTTCCAAGAGACCCAGTACTTC.

This clonotype was counted at least ten times. The chain employs TRBV4-3 and TRBJ1-4, with TRBD1 as a possible D gene (5 bases). V was pared by 1 base and J by 0 bases, with 9 bases between. Looked up from germline, CDR1 is LGHNA and CDR2 is YSLEER. This CDR3 comprises 16 residues. CDR3 in DNA: TGCGCCAGCAGCCAAGCGTCGGGACCAACTAATGAAAAACTGTTTTTT. Translated: CASSQASGPTNEKLFF.

This clonotype was observed at least ten times. The rearrangement links TRBV12-3 or TRBV12-4 to TRBJ2-1, with D tentatively TRBD2 (5 bases). This CDR3 is built from 12 residues. The V gene lost 6 bases and the J gene lost 8 bases, with 11 bases spanning the gap. CDR3 amino acids: CASRRVMDEQFF. The DNA of the CDR3 is TGTGCCAGCAGGCGGGTTATGGATGAGCAGTTCTTC.

This clonotype was picked up a small number of times. The chain has TRBV29-1 and TRBJ2-2, with 9 bases matching TRBD2. The germline V gene encodes CDR1 SQVTM and CDR2 ANQGSEA. V gave up 6 bases and J gave up 3 bases; unmatched junction bases: 14. This CDR3 is 17 amino acids long. CDR3 residues: CSVHEAGGPYYTGELFF. As DNA, the CDR3 is TGCAGCGTCCATGAAGCGGGAGGCCCTTATTACACCGGGGAGCTGTTTTTT.

The gene calls are TRBV5-1 and TRBJ2-7; D call uncertain. V lost 1 base and J 3 bases, leaving 11 bases between the germline ends. CDR1 and CDR2 from the germline V gene are SGHRS and YFSETQ. The CDR3 runs to 14 residues. The DNA for the CDR3 is TGCGCCAGCAGCTTGTTCAGTTTAAACTACGAGCAGTACTTC. It is translated as CASSLFSLNYEQYF.

This clonotype turned up a few times. V is TRBV7-2 and J is TRBJ2-1; maybe TRBD1 (6 bases). The CDR3 runs to 14 residues. Deletions cut 5 bases from V and 3 bases from J, with 11 bases between. The germline V gene encodes CDR1 SGHTA and CDR2 FQGNSA. Written as DNA, the CDR3 is TGTGCCAGCAGCCTAAACAGGGACTACAATGAGCAGTTCTTC. Translating gives CASSLNRDYNEQFF.

The gene calls are TRBV6-2 or TRBV6-3 and TRBJ2-7, with D tentatively TRBD1 or TRBD2 (5 bases each). The germline V and J ends were trimmed by 2 bases and 2 bases, with 10 bases remaining between them. The CDR3 extends over 14 amino acids. CDR1 and CDR2 (germline): MNHEY, SVGEGT. For the CDR3, the DNA is TGTGCCAGCAGTTACGGGACGGCGACCTACGAGCAGTACGTC. Amino acid sequence: CASSYGTATYEQYV.

The sample holds a few counts of this clonotype. The rearrangement uses TRBV20-1 and TRBJ2-4; D uncertain. CDR1 is DFQATT, CDR2 SNEGSKA, per germline (reference sequence). V was cut by 1 base and J by 1 base, with 8 bases left in between. CDR3 length: 14 residues. CDR3 loop: CSARGPLAKNIQYF. CDR3 coding DNA: TGCAGTGCTAGAGGTCCCCTCGCCAAAAACATTCAGTACTTC.

This clonotype was counted ten times or more. The V gene is TRBV20-1, the J gene TRBJ2-7, with 8 bases identical to TRBD1. This CDR3 has 14 amino acids. Germline V lookup: CDR1 DFQATT, CDR2 SNEGSKA (reference sequence). The V and J ends lost 2 bases and 2 bases, in that order; junction bases with no gene match: 5. Written as DNA, the CDR3 is TGCAGTGCTAGAAGACAGGGGAGAACCTACGAGCAGTACGTC. Translation: CSARRQGRTYEQYV.

This clonotype has only a few counts. The chain couples TRBV6-2 or TRBV6-3 to TRBJ2-7; 9 bases match TRBD1. This CDR3 region has 14 residues. Germline assignment: CDR1 MNHEY and CDR2 SVGEGT. The trim removed 5 bases at V and 2 bases at J, leaving 4 bases unmatched. The CDR3: CASSHRDRAYEQYV. CDR3 DNA sequence: TGTGCCAGCAGTCACCGGGACAGGGCCTACGAGCAGTACGTC.

The rearrangement links TRBV5-1 to TRBJ2-1; 7 nucleotides align to TRBD1. This CDR3 has 16 residues. Per the germline V gene, CDR1 is SGHRS and CDR2 is YFSETQ. V shed 3 bases, J shed 5 bases, and the junction held 11 bases outside the gene matches. The CDR3 DNA sequence: TGCGCCAGCAGCTCACCCCGGGACAGAATAAACAATGAGCAGTTCTTC. Protein sequence: CASSSPRDRINNEQFF.

This clonotype was recorded a few times. The chain uses TRBV4-1 and TRBJ2-1; possible D gene TRBD2, 5 bases. Trimming cost V 0 bases and J 0 bases, with 12 bases left between them. Germline V gene sequence: CDR1 MGHRA, CDR2 YSYEKL. The CDR3 covers 17 residues. The CDR3 bases are TGCGCCAGCAGCCAAGAAGGAAGCGGAGTCTCCTACAATGAGCAGTTCTTC. It specifies CASSQEGSGVSYNEQFF.

This clonotype has just a few counts. The V and J genes are TRBV7-8 and TRBJ1-1, with 9 bases identical to TRBD1. The CDR3 loop spans 15 amino acids. V shed 5 bases and J 7 bases; nucleotides not matched to a gene: 11. The germline CDR1 and CDR2 sequences are SGHVS and FQNEAQ. CDR3 protein: CASSPRQGVSNEAFF. The CDR3 DNA reads as TGTGCCAGCAGCCCAAGACAGGGGGTCTCGAATGAAGCTTTCTTT. Based on the CDR3 plus reference TRBV7-8 and TRBJ1-1, the full variable domain is GAGVSQSPRYKVAKRGQDVALRCDPISGHVSLFWYQQALGQGPEFLTYFQNEAQLDKSGLPSDRFFAERPEGSVSTLKIQRTQQEDSAVYLCASSPRQGVSNEAFFGQGTRLTVV.

This clonotype was detected only a few times. The chain carries TRBV3-1 and TRBJ1-2; D remains ambiguous. V lost 1 base and J 6 bases, leaving 6 bases between the germline ends. The germline V gene encodes CDR1 LGHDT and CDR2 YNNKEL (reference sequence). The CDR3 extends over 12 amino acids. The CDR3 DNA sequence: TGTGCCAGCAGCCAAGTGGCTCATGGCTACACCTTC. Residues: CASSQVAHGYTF.

Only a few counts were recorded for this clonotype. The genes are TRBV29-1 and TRBJ2-7, with 8 bases aligning to TRBD1. V shed 2 bases, J shed 1 base, and the junction held 10 bases outside the gene matches. Germline loops: CDR1 SQVTM, CDR2 ANQGSEA. The CDR3 consists of 16 residues. The CDR3 region has the DNA TGCAGCGTTGAATCTTCAATTTGGACAGGGTCCTACGAGCAGTACTTC. Translating gives CSVESSIWTGSYEQYF.

This clonotype was recorded a few times. V gene TRBV6-6 combines with J gene TRBJ2-7; 11 bases fit TRBD2. V lost 4 bases to trimming and J lost 2 bases; unmatched junction nucleotides: 4. CDR1 MNHNY and CDR2 SVGAGI come from the germline V gene (reference sequence). The CDR3 is made up of 15 amino acids. CDR3 coding DNA: TGTGCCAGCAGTTTACTAGCGGGGGAGGCCTACGAGCAGTACTTC. It encodes CASSLLAGEAYEQYF.

This sequence joins TRBV5-1 and TRBJ2-7; TRBD2 matches 9 bases. V lost 4 bases, J lost 4 bases, and 6 bases stayed unmatched. The germline gives CDR1 SGHRS, CDR2 YFSETQ. The CDR3 loop spans 14 amino acids. The CDR3 loop is CASSRAGGRYEQYF. DNA for the CDR3: TGCGCCAGCAGCCGCGCGGGGGGGCGATACGAGCAGTACTTC. Full variable domain (outside the CDR3, taken from reference TRBV5-1 and TRBJ2-7): KAGVTQTPRYLIKTRGQQVTLSCSPISGHRSVSWYQQTPGQGLQFLFEYFSETQRNKGNFPGRFSGRQFSNSRSEMNVSTLELGDSALYLCASSRAGGRYEQYFGPGTRLTVT.

The V and J genes are TRBV5-5 and TRBJ1-4; D is unresolved. The CDR3 runs 15 residues. CDR1 is SGHKS and CDR2 is YYEKEE in the germline V gene (reference sequence). V gave up 4 bases and J gave up 6 bases, with 16 bases separating them. The CDR3 DNA sequence: TGTGCCAGCAGCGAATTGAGGAGTCGTTATGAAAAACTGTTTTTT. This gives the protein CASSELRSRYEKLFF.

This clonotype showed up just a few times. The chain recombines TRBV28 with TRBJ2-7; D assignment may be TRBD1 or TRBD2 (5 bases each). This CDR3 has 11 amino acids. The V gene lost 6 bases and the J gene lost 10 bases, with 13 bases spanning the gap. The germline V gene encodes CDR1 MDHEN and CDR2 SYDVKM. The CDR3 reads CASSLRDVQYF. CDR3 DNA sequence: TGTGCCAGCAGCCTCCGGGACGTTCAGTACTTC.

This clonotype was found many times. The gene calls are TRBV20-1 and TRBJ2-7; TRBD1 agrees at 7 bases. Trimming removed 1 base from V and 3 bases from J; junction bases left unmatched: 9. Germline values: CDR1 DFQATT, CDR2 SNEGSKA (reference sequence). This CDR3 has 15 residues. CDR3 sequence: CSARGNPTGNYEQYF. CDR3 DNA: TGCAGTGCTAGAGGTAACCCGACAGGGAACTACGAGCAGTACTTC.

Only a few counts were recorded for this clonotype. Sequence at one end of the junction differs from germline and may be a read error. The chain has TRBV12-3 or TRBV12-4 and TRBJ1-5; D is undetermined. CDR3 length equals 12 residues. DNA of the CDR3: TGTGTCAGCGATTATAGTGGGCAGCCCCAGCATTTT. This sequence encodes CVSDYSGQPQHF.

The chain couples TRBV11-3 to TRBJ1-6, with a possible D match to TRBD1 (5 bases). The CDR3 spans 14 residues. Between the trimmed V and J ends, which lost 5 bases and 7 bases, there was a span of 12 bases. Germline V gene data show CDR1 as SGHNT and CDR2 as YENEEA. The CDR3 spells CASSTGGGNSPLHF. For the CDR3, the DNA is TGTGCCAGCAGCACGGGCGGGGGAAATTCACCCCTCCACTTT.

This clonotype was observed a few times. This sequence joins TRBV12-3 or TRBV12-4 and TRBJ2-1, with 8 nucleotides matching TRBD2. This CDR3 comprises 16 residues. V lost 5 bases to trimming and J lost 0 bases; unmatched junction nucleotides: 6. CDR3 nucleotides: TGTGCCAGCAGTCCTAGTAGCGGGAACTCCTACAATGAGCAGTTCTTC. Amino acid sequence: CASSPSSGNSYNEQFF.

This clonotype has just a few counts. The chain uses TRBV7-9 and TRBJ2-5, with 11 bases fitting TRBD1. Germline-derived CDR1 and CDR2 are SEHNR and FQNEAQ (reference sequence). After removal of 5 bases from V and 5 bases from J, the junction contained 7 bases not matched to a gene. CDR3 length: 15 amino acids. The CDR3 loop reads CASSRRTGGWETQYF. In DNA, the CDR3 is TGTGCCAGCAGCCGACGGACAGGGGGCTGGGAGACCCAGTACTTC.